This T cell receptor (beta chain) was observed in a study of T cells in pancreatic ductal adenocarcinoma. The protocol was immunoSEQ multiplex PCR, while the TCRdb copy is restricted to in-frame clones and leaves out a portion. The sample carries over 100,000 clones, nearly 95% recorded once. General study findings and limits: Blood had more productive templates and roughly 8-fold more unique clonotypes than tumor. Mean clonality was about 0.12 in tumors and roughly 0.068 in blood, not significantly different. The resected cohort was biased toward the minority with early-stage disease.

The selected patients with pancreatic ductal adenocarcinoma had surgery but no neoadjuvant therapy. The V and J ends lost 6 bases and 8 bases respectively, with 19 bases between them. The CDR3 contains 13 residues. CDR1 and CDR2 (germline): GTSNPN, SVGIG (reference sequence). Worth noting for this clone: What it recognizes is unknown.

The chain couples TRBV30 to TRBJ1-2; D might be TRBD1 (6 bases). This TCR was recovered from a human donor with pancreatic ductal adenocarcinoma. Sequenced material: PBMCs. CDR3 loop: CACRRDISLGYTF. In nucleotides, the CDR3 is TGTGCCTGCCGTCGGGACATATCCCTGGGCTACACCTTC.